The clone carrying this T cell receptor (beta chain) was observed a handful of times. This specimen belongs to a study of T cells in Graves' hyperthyroidism and ophthalmopathy. Patients aged 18 to 65 had newly diagnosed hyperthyroidism of under 2 months' duration. Trimming removed 4 bases at V and 11 bases at J, with 12 bases between. Per the germline V gene, CDR1 is SEHNR and CDR2 is FQNEAQ (reference sequence). This CDR3 has 12 amino acids. Authors of the study amplified TCR beta CDR3 regions from RNA transcripts. First-round RT-PCR targeting the TCR CDR3 was performed with the HTBI primer set. TCRdb re-derived calls from the multiplex PCR reads in MiXCR, one entry per CDR3 protein. The sample lists approximately 560,000 distinct CDR3 sequences, under 60% seen once, with 8.2% in the top ten.

The sequencing input was peripheral blood or thyroid tissue (not recorded which). This receptor was identified in a woman younger than 35 with Graves' hyperthyroidism. The rearrangement links TRBV7-9 to TRBJ1-5; D gene unclear. DNA of the CDR3: TGTGCCAGCAGCTCCCCCGATTCGACCCAGCATTTT. Translating gives CASSSPDSTQHF. Full variable domain (remainder filled in from reference TRBV7-9 and TRBJ1-5): DTGVSQNPRHKITKRGQNVTFRCDPISEHNRLYWYRQTLGQGPEFLTYFQNEAQLEKSRLLSDRFSAERPKGSFSTLEIQRTEQGDSAMYLCASSSPDSTQHFGDGTRLSIL.